Presented here are 27 T cell receptor beta chains from one specimen sequenced in a study of shared T cell receptors in the human thymus. Generated by immunoSEQ multiplex PCR, the TCRdb table keeps only in-frame clones and is missing some. The repertoire holds under 700,000 clones, around three quarters seen once, with 0.013% in the top ten. These data also formed part of another study, on human thymus T cells.

The sample consisted of thymocytes. The origin of the receptors is a boy in the first two years of life with a congenital heart defect.

V gene TRBV28 combines with J gene TRBJ2-2, with D hard to call. Trimming removed 3 bases at V and 11 bases at J, with 16 bases between. Germline values: CDR1 MDHEN, CDR2 SYDVKM. The CDR3 totals 14 residues. DNA of the CDR3: TGTGCCAGCAGTTTCGTTTGGGCCCCCTCTGAGCTGTTTTTT. Its protein product is CASSFVWAPSELFF.

This chain uses TRBV5-6 with TRBJ2-4, with a possible D match to TRBD2 (5 bases). This CDR3 contains 17 residues. V lost 4 bases to trimming and J lost 6 bases, with 23 bases between them. Germline V lookup: CDR1 SGHDT, CDR2 YYEEEE. The CDR3 is CASSHTRRPAAGNIQYF. Written as DNA, the CDR3 is TGTGCCAGCAGCCACACCCGTCGGCCTGCTGCGGGAAACATTCAGTACTTC.

V usage is TRBV13 and J usage is TRBJ1-2; D is unresolved. This CDR3 is built from 16 residues. Germline V gives CDR1 PRHDT, CDR2 FYEKMQ (reference sequence). Trimming stripped 4 bases from V and 9 bases from J, with 24 bases between. CDR3 sequence reads: CASSSSPRLARESYTF. In nucleotides, the CDR3 is TGTGCCAGCAGCTCAAGCCCGAGGCTAGCTAGGGAAAGCTACACCTTC.

V gene TRBV4-3 combines with J gene TRBJ2-1; 8 nucleotides agree with TRBD2. Germline CDR1 reads LGHNA; CDR2 reads YSLEER. Trimming removed 1 base from V and 6 bases from J; junction bases left unmatched: 11. This CDR3 is built from 17 residues. CDR3 sequence: CASSQGWRAGVANEQFF. CDR3 DNA: TGCGCCAGCAGCCAAGGCTGGAGAGCGGGAGTGGCCAATGAGCAGTTCTTC.

The rearrangement joins TRBV2 to TRBJ2-3; TRBD2 agrees at 9 bases. The CDR3 length is 19 residues. V lost 4 bases and J lost 1; bases outside the gene matches: 15. CDR1 and CDR2 from the germline V gene are SNHLY and FYNNEI. CDR3 sequence reads: CASSGSGLAPTLGTDTQYF. CDR3 coding DNA: TGTGCCAGCAGTGGCTCGGGACTAGCACCAACTCTAGGCACAGATACGCAGTATTTT.

The chain links TRBV7-9 to TRBJ2-2; D gene ambiguous. CDR3 size: 15 residues. V was shortened by 4 bases and J by 2 bases, with 11 bases between the two germline ends. Germline CDR1 reads SEHNR; CDR2 reads FQNEAQ (reference sequence). In nucleotides, the CDR3 is TGTGCCAGCAGCTCGACTTCTCATAACACCGGGGAGCTGTTTTTT. Its protein product is CASSSTSHNTGELFF.

This clone was seen only once. This chain uses TRBV12-5 with TRBJ1-1, with D perhaps matching TRBD1 (6 bases). Germline CDR1 LGHNT, CDR2 FRNRAP. V lost 6 bases and J 11 bases, leaving 13 bases between the germline ends. This CDR3 region has 11 residues. DNA for the CDR3: TGTGCTAGTGGCTATGACAGGAGGGCTTTCTTT. Translated, it gives CASGYDRRAFF. Full variable domain (rest looked up from reference TRBV12-5 and TRBJ1-1): DARVTQTPRHKVTEMGQEVTMRCQPILGHNTVFWYRQTMMQGLELLAYFRNRAPLDDSGMPKDRFSAEMPDATLATLKIQPSEPRDSAVYFCASGYDRRAFFGQGTRLTVV.

The chain recombines TRBV7-2 with TRBJ2-1; a weak D match, TRBD2 (6 bases). The ends were cut back, 1 base at V and 3 bases at J, with 13 bases in the middle. Germline V gene sequence: CDR1 SGHTA, CDR2 FQGNSA. The length of the CDR3 is 16 residues. The CDR3 bases are TGTGCCAGCAGCTTAGACCAACTAGCAGTCTACAATGAGCAGTTCTTC. Protein sequence: CASSLDQLAVYNEQFF. Drawing the rest from reference TRBV7-2 and TRBJ2-1, the complete variable domain is GAGVSQSPSNKVTEKGKDVELRCDPISGHTALYWYRQSLGQGLEFLIYFQGNSAPDKSGLPSDRFSAERTGGSVSTLTIQRTQQEDSAVYLCASSLDQLAVYNEQFFGPGTRLTVL.

This clone is a singleton in its sample. The rearrangement links TRBV27 to TRBJ2-7; D may be TRBD1 (7 bases). The germline V gene encodes CDR1 MNHEY and CDR2 SMNVEV (reference sequence). The CDR3 is 15 residues long. Trimming took off 0 bases at V and 5 bases at J, with 14 bases between the two ends. The CDR3 spells CASSLSGRGEDEQYF. The CDR3 region has the DNA TGTGCCAGCAGTTTATCCGGCAGGGGGGAGGACGAGCAGTACTTC.

This chain links TRBV6-6 with TRBJ2-7; 7 nucleotides agree with TRBD2. V lost 6 bases and J lost 6; bases outside the gene matches: 11. Germline V CDR1 and CDR2: MNHNY, SVGAGI (reference sequence). CDR3 length: 14 amino acids. CDR3 protein: CASSSTGGVGEQYF. As DNA, the CDR3 is TGTGCCAGCAGCTCCACGGGGGGAGTTGGCGAGCAGTACTTC.

This clone is a singleton in its sample. V and J are TRBV5-6 and TRBJ2-7; perhaps TRBD1 as D (6 bases). Trimming shortened V by 4 bases and J by 6 bases, and 17 bases separated the two germline ends. CDR3 size: 14 residues. In germline, CDR1 is SGHDT, CDR2 YYEEEE. The CDR3 DNA reads TGTGCCAGCAGCCCGGGTACAGGGTTCGGCGAGCAGTACTTC. This sequence encodes CASSPGTGFGEQYF.

The chain joins TRBV19 to TRBJ2-7; 8 nucleotides line up with TRBD1. V shed 2 bases and J 2 bases; nucleotides not matched to a gene: 2. Germline V gene data show CDR1 as LNHDA and CDR2 as SQIVND (reference sequence). This CDR3 is built from 14 residues. CDR3 in amino acids: CASSIWGQAYEQYF. The CDR3 coding sequence is TGTGCCAGTAGTATATGGGGACAGGCCTACGAGCAGTACTTC.

In this sample, this clone turned up once. The V and J genes are TRBV30 and TRBJ1-2; 7 bases are shared with TRBD1. The CDR3 consists of 14 residues. V dropped 0 bases and J dropped 2; count of bases not matched to a gene: 3. CDR1 and CDR2 (germline): GTSNPN, SVGIG (reference sequence). The CDR3 loop reads CAWSVRDSNYGYTF. DNA of the CDR3: TGTGCCTGGAGTGTACGGGACAGCAACTATGGCTACACCTTC.

This clone was recorded once. The chain is built from TRBV5-6 and TRBJ1-5; possible D gene TRBD1, 6 bases. Germline-derived CDR1 and CDR2 are SGHDT and YYEEEE. V shed 0 bases and J shed 6 bases, with 19 bases lying between them. The CDR3 consists of 17 residues. The CDR3 is CASSLAGSPGQGQPQHF. The CDR3 nucleotides read TGTGCCAGCAGCTTGGCCGGGTCTCCGGGACAAGGTCAGCCCCAGCATTTT.

This CDR3 is CASSTSAGQGPGYTEAFF. The CDR3 DNA follows: TGTGCCAGCAGTACCTCTGCGGGACAGGGACCCGGGTACACTGAAGCTTTCTTT. J is TRBJ1-1 and V is TRBV27; 9 bases match TRBD1. CDR1 is MNHEY, CDR2 SMNVEV, per germline (reference sequence). After removal of 5 bases from V and 3 bases from J, the junction contained 16 bases not matched to a gene. The CDR3 is 18 residues long.

This clone was detected a few times. V gene TRBV12-5 combines with J gene TRBJ2-1; 10 nucleotides line up with TRBD1. This CDR3 is built from 17 residues. The ends lost 0 bases at V and 7 bases at J; junction bases unmatched: 9. CDR1 is LGHNT and CDR2 is FRNRAP in the germline V gene. CDR3 sequence (DNA): TGTGCTAGTGGTTTGGTAGGGCGACAGGGGGCGGGGAATGAGCAGTTCTTC. It yields the protein CASGLVGRQGAGNEQFF. The full variable domain, completed using reference TRBV12-5 and TRBJ2-1, is DARVTQTPRHKVTEMGQEVTMRCQPILGHNTVFWYRQTMMQGLELLAYFRNRAPLDDSGMPKDRFSAEMPDATLATLKIQPSEPRDSAVYFCASGLVGRQGAGNEQFFGPGTRLTVL.

The chain joins TRBV7-2 to TRBJ2-7, with TRBD2 matching over 11 bases. CDR3 length: 17 residues. V shed 5 bases, J shed 3 bases, and the junction held 12 bases outside the gene matches. CDR1 is SGHTA and CDR2 is FQGNSA in the germline V gene. CDR3 coding DNA: TGTGCCAGCAGCCAATCCGCTAGCGGGGGGTACTTCTACGAGCAGTACTTC. Translation gives CASSQSASGGYFYEQYF.

The V and J genes are TRBV4-3 and TRBJ2-5; 10 bases are a match to TRBD1. The CDR3 is 18 residues long. CDR1 and CDR2 from the germline V gene are LGHNA and YSLEER. The V and J ends lost 0 bases and 1 base, in that order; junction bases with no gene match: 8. The CDR3 loop is CASSQEELGTGAQETQYF. The CDR3 DNA is TGCGCCAGCAGCCAAGAAGAGTTGGGGACAGGGGCCCAAGAGACCCAGTACTTC.

This rearrangement joins TRBV27 to TRBJ1-1; D gene unclear. The CDR3 contains 15 residues. The germline V gene has CDR1 MNHEY and CDR2 SMNVEV (reference sequence). Deletions cut 3 bases from V and 1 base from J, with 12 bases between. The CDR3: CASSFGVRANTEAFF. The DNA of the CDR3 is TGTGCCAGCAGTTTCGGAGTCAGAGCGAACACTGAAGCTTTCTTT.

The chain combines TRBV7-9 with TRBJ2-3, with 15 nucleotides matching TRBD2. The CDR3 is 19 amino acids. Unmatched junction bases numbered 12, after V lost 4 bases and J lost 4 bases. Germline-derived CDR1 and CDR2 are SEHNR and FQNEAQ (reference sequence). Here the CDR3 reads CASSSQTGTSGRFPDTQYF. CDR3 DNA sequence: TGTGCCAGCAGCTCCCAAACCGGGACTAGCGGGAGGTTCCCAGATACGCAGTATTTT.

V gene TRBV29-1 combines with J gene TRBJ2-7; TRBD2 matches at 8 bases. Trimming at V came to 4 bases and at J to 2 bases, leaving 10 bases not matched to a gene. This CDR3 spans 15 amino acids. The germline V gene has CDR1 SQVTM and CDR2 ANQGSEA. The CDR3 protein is CSVGDGAGRAYEQYF. The CDR3 nucleotides are TGCAGCGTTGGAGATGGTGCCGGGAGGGCCTACGAGCAGTACTTC.

The chain has TRBV4-1 and TRBJ1-1, with D possibly being TRBD1 (5 bases). V shed 0 bases and J shed 4 bases, with 9 bases lying between them. Germline V gene data show CDR1 as MGHRA and CDR2 as YSYEKL. The CDR3 is 14 amino acids. This CDR3 is CASSQERGGTEAFF. CDR3 DNA sequence: TGCGCCAGCAGCCAAGAACGGGGGGGCACTGAAGCTTTCTTT.

V usage is TRBV6-5 and J usage is TRBJ2-7; 7 positions agree with TRBD2. The CDR3 is 15 residues long. Germline V gene lookup returns CDR1 MNHEY and CDR2 SVGAGI. V lost 5 bases and J lost 4; bases outside the gene matches: 11. The CDR3 reads CASSRAGTKIYEQYF. For the CDR3, the DNA is TGTGCCAGCAGTAGGGCCGGGACTAAGATTTACGAGCAGTACTTC.

The rearrangement uses TRBV29-1 and TRBJ2-1; 7 positions agree with TRBD2. V lost 4 bases to trimming and J lost 4 bases; unmatched junction nucleotides: 4. Germline assignment: CDR1 SQVTM and CDR2 ANQGSEA. The CDR3 is made up of 13 amino acids. In DNA, the CDR3 is TGCAGCGTTGGGGAGGGCCCTTACAATGAGCAGTTCTTC. This gives the protein CSVGEGPYNEQFF.

The rearrangement uses TRBV6-1 and TRBJ1-5, with D possibly TRBD1 on 6 matching bases. Germline CDR1 MNHNS, CDR2 SASEGT. The CDR3 length is 14 residues. Trimming cost V 2 bases and J 6 bases, with 11 bases left between them. The CDR3 is CASSERGGGQPQHF. The CDR3, as DNA: TGTGCCAGCAGTGAACGGGGGGGCGGTCAGCCCCAGCATTTT.

V and J are TRBV2 and TRBJ2-5; TRBD2 agrees at 7 bases. The last part of the DNA fits TRBJ2-7 better; the J call may be wrong. CDR1 SNHLY and CDR2 FYNNEI come from the germline V gene. CDR3 length: 15 residues. DNA for the CDR3: TGTGCCAGCAGTGAGGGCGGGAGAGGCGCCTACGAGCAGTACTTC. Its protein is CASSEGGRGAYEQYF.

The chain carries TRBV19 and TRBJ2-1; 8 nucleotides match TRBD2. The CDR3 has 17 amino acids. Germline loops: CDR1 LNHDA, CDR2 SQIVND (reference sequence). Trimming took 0 bases from V and 2 from J; bases not matched to a gene: 6. CDR3 in DNA: TGTGCCAGTAGTATAGACCCCGGGAGGGTAGCCTACAATGAGCAGTTCTTC. Protein product: CASSIDPGRVAYNEQFF.